This is a list of T cell receptor beta chains from one sample in a study of T cell repertoires in cytomegalovirus infection. These receptors' targets are unknown. In TCRdb, the reads were re-called with MiXCR into one record per CDR3 protein. The table lists a few hundred thousand distinct CDR3 sequences, about 33% of them singletons, with about a sixth in the top ten. Specimen: cultured PBMCs, collected from culture after CMV antigen stimulation. Receptor source: a human donor in good health (CMV status not recorded). Some clones in this sample may be carry-over from other donors' samples. Both conserved end residues are part of each CDR3. Fields, in order: V gene, J gene, D gene, clone size, CDR3 DNA, CDR3 protein. The D gene is left open where the match is weak. Size values are once, few and many counts, or a class for expanded clones, and some rows have none.

V: TRBV6-2/TRBV6-3; J: TRBJ2-1; D: TRBD1; size: .; DNA: TGTGCCAGCAGTTACTCTGGGGACAGCGACCCCAATGAGCAGTTCTTC; CDR3: CASSYSGDSDPNEQFF
V: TRBV7-9; J: TRBJ2-1; D: .; size: .; DNA: TGTGCCAGCAGCTTAGAACACCACTACAATGAGCAGTTCTTC; CDR3: CASSLEHHYNEQFF
V: TRBV6-5; J: TRBJ1-2; D: .; size: few; DNA: TGTGCCAGCAGCCGCCTTGGGGGGTACGAGGGGGGCTACACCTTC; CDR3: CASSRLGGYEGGYTF
V: TRBV7-1; J: TRBJ2-6; D: .; size: .; DNA: TGTGCCAGCACCCCCAGCCGCGCCTACTCTGGGGCCAACGTCCTGACTTTC; CDR3: CASTPSRAYSGANVLTF
V: TRBV7-2; J: TRBJ2-3; D: TRBD2; size: many; DNA: TGTGCCAGCAGGCCCGATCTAGCGGGAGGGCGGGGTACAGATACGCAGTATTTT; CDR3: CASRPDLAGGRGTDTQYF
V: TRBV5-1; J: TRBJ1-1; D: .; size: .; DNA: TGCGCCAGCAGCTTGGAGTGGGGAGTACGGGGTGAAGCTTTCTTT; CDR3: CASSLEWGVRGEAFF
V: TRBV7-2; J: TRBJ2-1; D: TRBD2; size: .; DNA: TGTGCCAGCAGCTTAGAGGGGAGCGGGAGCCAGTTCTTC; CDR3: CASSLEGSGSQFF
V: TRBV29-1; J: TRBJ2-1; D: TRBD2; size: .; DNA: TGCAGCGTTGAAGACTCCCTACGGGGGGTGCATCAGTTCTTC; CDR3: CSVEDSLRGVHQFF
V: TRBV4-3; J: TRBJ1-1; D: TRBD1; size: .; DNA: TGCGCCAGCAGCCAATACTCCGGGACAGGGGACACTGAAGCTTTCTTT; CDR3: CASSQYSGTGDTEAFF
V: TRBV12-3/TRBV12-4; J: TRBJ2-3; D: .; size: .; DNA: TGTGCCAGCAGTTTAGGTGCAGGGGGGTTGGCAGATACGCAGTATTTT; CDR3: CASSLGAGGLADTQYF
V: TRBV7-9; J: TRBJ1-4; D: .; size: .; DNA: TGTGCCAGCAGCTCGTCTGGACAGTACGAAAAACTGTTTTTT; CDR3: CASSSSGQYEKLFF
V: TRBV6-1; J: TRBJ2-2; D: TRBD1; size: .; DNA: TGTGCCAGCAGTGCCCCGACAGGGTTCACCGGGGAGCTGTTTTTT; CDR3: CASSAPTGFTGELFF
V: TRBV5-1; J: TRBJ2-1; D: TRBD2; size: .; DNA: TGCGCCAGCAGCTTGGCCGGGACTAGCGGGTGGGCTAATGAGCAGTTCTTC; CDR3: CASSLAGTSGWANEQFF
V: TRBV20-1; J: TRBJ2-1; D: .; size: few; DNA: TGCAGTGCTAGGCCCTGGGCAGACGGGACTGTCAATGAGCAGTTCTTC; CDR3: CSARPWADGTVNEQFF
V: TRBV7-9; J: TRBJ2-1; D: .; size: few; DNA: TGTGCCAGCAGCTTAGTAACCGGGACTCCTACCTACAATGAGCAGTTCTTC; CDR3: CASSLVTGTPTYNEQFF
V: TRBV6-2/TRBV6-3; J: TRBJ2-7; D: .; size: few; DNA: TGTGCCAGCACTCCCGGGCTCGACCACTACGAGCAGTACTTC; CDR3: CASTPGLDHYEQYF
V: TRBV6-6; J: TRBJ2-5; D: TRBD1; size: .; DNA: TGTGCCAGCAGGAGGGACAGGGAGGTAGCGCAAGAGACCCAGTACTTC; CDR3: CASRRDREVAQETQYF
V: TRBV6-1; J: TRBJ1-3; D: .; size: .; DNA: TGTGCCAGCAGACCCCCGATGGGGTTAGGAAACACCATATATTTT; CDR3: CASRPPMGLGNTIYF
V: TRBV28; J: TRBJ2-2; D: .; size: few; DNA: TGTGCCAGCAGTCCTGCCCTTGCGAACACCGGGGAGCTGTTTTTT; CDR3: CASSPALANTGELFF
V: TRBV27; J: TRBJ2-1; D: TRBD2; size: .; DNA: TGTGCCAGCAGTTACTTTCCGACTAGCGGGAGGCACAATGAGCAGTTCTTC; CDR3: CASSYFPTSGRHNEQFF
V: TRBV7-2; J: TRBJ2-5; D: .; size: many; DNA: TGTGCCAGCAGCTTAACTTCTGGAGCTCAAGAGACCCAGTACTTC; CDR3: CASSLTSGAQETQYF
V: TRBV27; J: TRBJ2-5; D: .; size: few; DNA: TGTGCCAGCAGGGACAAGGCTACCCACCAAGAGACCCAGTACTTC; CDR3: CASRDKATHQETQYF
V: TRBV7-9; J: TRBJ2-1; D: .; size: .; DNA: TGTGCCAGCAGCTTGGAGGCAGTCTGGAATGAGCAGTTCTTC; CDR3: CASSLEAVWNEQFF
V: TRBV30; J: TRBJ1-3; D: TRBD1; size: many; DNA: TGTGCCTGGAGTGTCAGGGGGCCTGGAAACACCATATATTTT; CDR3: CAWSVRGPGNTIYF
V: TRBV7-2; J: TRBJ1-6; D: .; size: few; DNA: TGTGCCAGCAGCTACTTAGGGGTACAATCACCCCTCCACTTT; CDR3: CASSYLGVQSPLHF
V: TRBV5-3; J: TRBJ1-6; D: .; size: .; DNA: TGTGCCAGCAGCCCCTCGGGCGCCCTAGGGTCACCCCTCCACTTT; CDR3: CASSPSGALGSPLHF
V: TRBV12-3/TRBV12-4; J: TRBJ1-2; D: .; size: few; DNA: TGTGCCAGCAGTTTAGTCAGGAGAGGAACCTATGGCTACACCTTC; CDR3: CASSLVRRGTYGYTF
V: TRBV7-2; J: TRBJ1-5; D: TRBD1; size: .; DNA: TGTGCCAGCAGCTTAGAAGGATGGAGGGGGCATCAGCCCCAGCATTTT; CDR3: CASSLEGWRGHQPQHF
V: TRBV5-8; J: TRBJ1-1; D: .; size: few; DNA: TGTGCCAGCAGCTCCACCCAACTCAGACAGGTCACTGAAGCTTTCTTT; CDR3: CASSSTQLRQVTEAFF
V: TRBV7-9; J: TRBJ1-2; D: .; size: few; DNA: TGTGCCAGCAGCTTAGATCCCCGTGTCAGGGGACCCGAAAGCTATCCTAACTATGGCTACACCTTC; CDR3: CASSLDPRVRGPESYPNYGYTF
V: TRBV7-2; J: TRBJ1-2; D: .; size: .; DNA: TGTGCCAGCAGCCTATATATGGGGGCCGCTGCGGGCTACACCTTC; CDR3: CASSLYMGAAAGYTF
V: TRBV28; J: TRBJ2-7; D: .; size: few; DNA: TGTGCCAGCAGTTCCCCAGGACCACTCTCCTACGAGCAGTACTTC; CDR3: CASSSPGPLSYEQYF
V: TRBV15; J: TRBJ2-7; D: .; size: .; DNA: TGTGCCACCAGCAGTCCATACGAGCAGTACTTC; CDR3: CATSSPYEQYF
V: TRBV7-2; J: TRBJ1-3; D: .; size: few; DNA: TGTGCCAGCAGCCCGAGCAGAGACACCATATATTTT; CDR3: CASSPSRDTIYF
V: TRBV7-2; J: TRBJ2-7; D: .; size: few; DNA: TGTGCCAGCAGCTTCCCCACAACCTACGAGCAGTACTTC; CDR3: CASSFPTTYEQYF
V: TRBV11-2; J: TRBJ2-1; D: .; size: .; DNA: TGTGCCAGCAGCCCCCGGGTCAATGAGCAGTTCTTC; CDR3: CASSPRVNEQFF
V: TRBV20-1; J: TRBJ2-1; D: TRBD2; size: .; DNA: TGCAGTGCTATCGGGGGGTGGGAATCGAATGAGCAGTTCTTC; CDR3: CSAIGGWESNEQFF
V: TRBV7-2; J: TRBJ2-1; D: TRBD2; size: .; DNA: TGTGCCAGCAGCCGAGGACTAGCGGGAGGGTCTGAGCAGTTCTTC; CDR3: CASSRGLAGGSEQFF
V: TRBV28; J: TRBJ1-1; D: .; size: .; DNA: TGTGCCAGCAGTTTAATAACGGAAGAAGCTTTCTTT; CDR3: CASSLITEEAFF
V: TRBV19; J: TRBJ1-2; D: .; size: .; DNA: TGTGCCAGTATCCCGGGGGGGGGAACCTATGGCTACACCTTC; CDR3: CASIPGGGTYGYTF
V: TRBV27; J: TRBJ2-1; D: .; size: .; DNA: TGTGCCAGCAGTTTAGGGGGGCGCGGTCGCAATGAGCAGTTCTTC; CDR3: CASSLGGRGRNEQFF
V: TRBV7-2; J: TRBJ2-7; D: .; size: many; DNA: TGTGCCAGCAGCTTTGCGGCAGGGCCCCACTACGAGCAGTACTTC; CDR3: CASSFAAGPHYEQYF
V: TRBV3-1; J: TRBJ1-5; D: .; size: many; DNA: TGTGCCAGCAGCCAAGATACAGGGCGCTATCAGCCCCAGCATTTT; CDR3: CASSQDTGRYQPQHF
V: TRBV6-5; J: TRBJ2-7; D: .; size: .; DNA: TGTGCCAGCAGTTACGCACTAGTTGGGTACGAGCAGTACTTC; CDR3: CASSYALVGYEQYF
V: TRBV6-5; J: TRBJ2-7; D: TRBD1; size: .; DNA: TGTGCCAGCAGATATGGACAGGGTTTGAGCTCCTACGAGCAGTACTTC; CDR3: CASRYGQGLSSYEQYF
V: TRBV12-3/TRBV12-4; J: TRBJ1-1; D: .; size: few; DNA: TGTGCCAGCAGTTTTAGGGGGATAGCGGCTGAAGCTTTCTTT; CDR3: CASSFRGIAAEAFF
V: TRBV24-1; J: TRBJ2-1; D: .; size: once; DNA: TGTGCCACCAGTGATTTTCGAGGGGGAGCACGTTCCTACAATGAGCAGTTCTTC; CDR3: CATSDFRGGARSYNEQFF
V: TRBV6-5; J: TRBJ1-4; D: .; size: few; DNA: TGTGCCAGCAGTTACGACCGACGTATGAAAAAACTGTTTTTT; CDR3: CASSYDRRMKKLFF
V: TRBV5-6; J: TRBJ1-2; D: .; size: .; DNA: TGTGCCAGCAGCACCAGACCCGGGAAAGGCTACACCTTC; CDR3: CASSTRPGKGYTF
V: TRBV7-7; J: TRBJ2-3; D: .; size: few; DNA: TGTGCCAGCAGCCTGACTACCGCTAGCACAGATACGCAGTATTTT; CDR3: CASSLTTASTDTQYF
V: TRBV24-1; J: TRBJ2-1; D: TRBD2; size: .; DNA: TGTGCCACCAGTGAGCCTAGCGGGAGAGAATTCAATGAGCAGTTCTTC; CDR3: CATSEPSGREFNEQFF
V: TRBV7-8; J: TRBJ2-7; D: .; size: .; DNA: TGTGCCAGCAGCCGCCCCCTAGTCCGTGCCGAGCAGTACTTC; CDR3: CASSRPLVRAEQYF
V: TRBV5-6; J: TRBJ2-2; D: .; size: .; DNA: TGTGCCAGCAGCTTACTCTCGGGTCGGGGTAACACCGGGGAGCTGTTTTTT; CDR3: CASSLLSGRGNTGELFF
V: TRBV9; J: TRBJ2-3; D: .; size: few; DNA: TGTGCCAGCAGCGTAGCGGGAAGGGATACGCAGTATTTT; CDR3: CASSVAGRDTQYF
V: TRBV11-1; J: TRBJ2-2; D: .; size: .; DNA: TGTGCCAGCAGCGTAGGGCTAAGCCGCGGGGAGCTGTTTTTT; CDR3: CASSVGLSRGELFF
V: TRBV7-2; J: TRBJ1-5; D: TRBD1; size: few; DNA: TGTGCCAGCAGCGGGGACAGGGTAAAATTGAGCAATCAGCCCCAGCATTTT; CDR3: CASSGDRVKLSNQPQHF
V: TRBV7-9; J: TRBJ2-1; D: TRBD2; size: .; DNA: TGTGCCAGCAGCTCCTCACTAGCGGGAGCGCTTAATGAGCAGTTCTTC; CDR3: CASSSSLAGALNEQFF
V: TRBV7-2; J: TRBJ2-5; D: .; size: many; DNA: TGTGCCAGCAGCAAAATGTTCGGGGTCCCCGAGACCCAGTACTTC; CDR3: CASSKMFGVPETQYF
V: TRBV2; J: TRBJ2-7; D: .; size: .; DNA: TGTGCCAGCAGTGAATGCCAGAGCCTCTGCGAGCAGTACTTC; CDR3: CASSECQSLCEQYF